The T cell receptor beta chain under discussion was sequenced for a study of read filtering for tumor transcriptome and immune sequencing. The overall study: Among patients, 17 to 20 were male and more than 11 female, aged 47 to 80 (mean roughly 64). TCR-mapped reads were about 4.05 to 10.27 million with IR-seq versus about 75 to 1,400 with RNA-seq. Study-wide results and caveats: IR-seq and RNA-seq agreed better without single-read clonotypes. Sorted CD138-negative bone marrow cells were not purified T cells.

Germline-derived CDR1 and CDR2 are WSHSY and SAAADI. This CDR3 is built from 13 residues. Trimming cost V 0 bases and J 7 bases, with 7 bases left between them. By share, this clonotype counts as medium-sized. No antigen is known for it. This library used around 0.4 ug RNA and molecular barcoded adaptors spanning alpha/delta and beta/gamma chains. Using its own MiXCR run on the reads, TCRdb lists one record per CDR3 protein. The data contain tens of thousands of distinct CDR3 sequences, 15% to 25% of them singletons. Sample: a population of CD138-negative cells sorted from bone marrow. The rearrangement joins TRBV10-2 to TRBJ2-1, with D uncertain. This TCR was sampled from a donor aged 40 or over with multiple myeloma. The CDR3 here is CASSESTGNEQFF. The CDR3 DNA follows: TGCGCCAGCAGTGAGTCGACTGGGAATGAGCAGTTCTTC.